The 9 T cell receptor beta chains listed next were all sequenced from one sample in a study of cytomegalovirus exposure and HLA in healthy donors. PCR was performed using 60 Vbeta and 13 Jbeta primers. Profiled with immunoSEQ multiplex PCR; TCRdb holds only in-frame clones, not every one. The data show 150,000 to 200,000 clones, with 70% to 75% seen just once and about 2.7% held by the top ten. Sequenced input: PBMCs. These receptors were obtained from a male donor in good health and CMV-seronegative.

The chain uses TRBV7-8 and TRBJ1-2, with TRBD1 matching 10 bases. This CDR3 comprises 13 residues. The germline V gene has CDR1 SGHVS and CDR2 FQNEAQ. V lost 6 bases, J lost 8 bases, and 6 bases stayed unmatched. The CDR3 reads CASSPRTGGGYTF. DNA of the CDR3: TGTGCCAGCAGTCCTAGGACAGGGGGAGGCTACACCTTC.

There are a few counts of this clone. The rearrangement joins TRBV27 to TRBJ2-4; TRBD1 aligns across 8 bases. The V segment lost 5 bases and the J segment 2 bases; nucleotides outside the gene matches: 8. Germline CDR1 reads MNHEY; CDR2 reads SMNVEV (reference sequence). The CDR3 is made up of 16 amino acids. The DNA for the CDR3 is TGTGCCAGCAGTCCCCTACAGGGGGAATCCAAAAACATTCAGTACTTC. Translation gives CASSPLQGESKNIQYF.

The gene calls are TRBV6-5 and TRBJ2-1; 7 bases map to TRBD1. Germline V gene data show CDR1 as MNHEY and CDR2 as SVGAGI. This CDR3 is 14 amino acids long. With 0 bases clipped from V and 8 bases from J, the junction kept 4 bases outside the gene matches. CDR3: CASSYSQGSDEQFF. The CDR3 DNA reads as TGTGCCAGCAGTTACTCACAGGGGTCGGATGAGCAGTTCTTC.

This clone was observed a handful of times. The chain joins TRBV4-1 to TRBJ2-7; the D gene is possibly TRBD2 (7 bases). The V end was cut by 3 bases, the J end by 5 bases, with 17 bases between. There are 15 residues in the CDR3. The V gene's germline CDR1 is MGHRA and CDR2 YSYEKL. In DNA form, the CDR3 reads TGCGCCAGCAGCCAGGGGCCGGGCGGGGGCGACGAGCAGTACTTC. Residues: CASSQGPGGGDEQYF.

The chain has TRBV25-1 and TRBJ2-3, with 8 positions matching TRBD2. V trimming: 6 bases; J trimming: 7 bases; junction bases outside the gene matches: 3. This CDR3 comprises 12 residues. Germline V gene sequence: CDR1 MGHDK, CDR2 SYGVNS. The CDR3 coding sequence is TGTGCCAGCAGGGGTAGCGGGAATACGCAGTATTTT. Its protein is CASRGSGNTQYF.

This clone was seen just once. The V and J genes are TRBV5-1 and TRBJ2-7; 10 bases align to TRBD1. Germline CDR1 reads SGHRS; CDR2 reads YFSETQ. J was trimmed by 7 bases and V by 4 bases; bases with no gene match: 11. There are 15 residues in the CDR3. The CDR3 protein is CASSPRDRGMREQYF. CDR3 DNA sequence: TGCGCCAGCAGCCCCAGGGACAGGGGAATGAGGGAGCAGTACTTC.

The chain employs TRBV6-6 and TRBJ1-5; 9 bases match TRBD1. With 8 bases clipped from V and 7 bases from J, the junction kept 12 bases outside the gene matches. Per the germline V gene, CDR1 is MNHNY and CDR2 is SVGAGI (reference sequence). The CDR3 totals 15 residues. This CDR3 is CASFPGTGSKQPQHF. The CDR3 nucleotides read TGTGCCAGCTTCCCCGGGACAGGGTCAAAACAGCCCCAGCATTTT.

This clone was picked up one time. This chain links TRBV19 with TRBJ1-3, with D unresolved. Looked up from germline, CDR1 is LNHDA and CDR2 is SQIVND (reference sequence). The CDR3 covers 16 residues. Trimming took off 1 base at V and 0 bases at J, with 10 bases between the two ends. The CDR3 is CASSIAETYSGNTIYF. Written as DNA, the CDR3 is TGTGCCAGTAGTATAGCGGAGACTTACTCTGGAAACACCATATATTTT.

The chain is built from TRBV30 and TRBJ1-5; maybe TRBD1 (5 bases). The CDR3 is 15 amino acids. V lost 3 bases to trimming and J lost 1 base, with 13 bases between them. Germline V lookup: CDR1 GTSNPN, CDR2 SVGIG (reference sequence). The CDR3: CAWSPFRGSNQPQHF. CDR3 coding DNA: TGTGCCTGGAGCCCATTCCGGGGGAGCAATCAGCCCCAGCATTTT.